The sample holds one count of the clone carrying this TCR beta chain. The record originates from a study of T cell changes during pregnancy in multiple sclerosis. Trimming took 9 bases from V and 4 from J, leaving 18 bases between them. In germline, CDR1 is LNHDA, CDR2 SQIVND (reference sequence). CDR3 size: 14 residues. The data were produced by immunoSEQ multiplex PCR, yet TCRdb's version contains in-frame clones alone and is incomplete. There are roughly 120,000 clones in the sample; 80% to 95% occur only once, and approximately 1.4% lies in the top ten. J is TRBJ1-1 and V is TRBV19; possible D gene TRBD1, 6 bases. The TCR sequence derives from a female donor with multiple sclerosis, enrolled in a pregnancy study. The sample was peripheral blood, taken in the third trimester of pregnancy. The CDR3 here is CASGQPRQGTEAFF. DNA of the CDR3: TGTGCCAGCGGACAGCCCCGGCAAGGCACTGAAGCTTTCTTT.